The 24 T cell receptor beta chains listed next were all sequenced from one sample in a study of blood T cell repertoires in COVID-19. Using immunoSEQ multiplex PCR, the repertoire was profiled, and TCRdb retains in-frame clones only, with some absent. The sample consists of fewer than 350,000 clones, about 89% of them appearing once. The specimen sequenced was peripheral blood. The receptors shown here come from a woman between 50 and 59 years old who had recovered from COVID-19.

This chain joins TRBV11-2 and TRBJ2-1, with 10 positions matching TRBD2. Germline lookup yields CDR1 SGHAT and CDR2 FQNNGV. V lost 4 bases, J lost 7 bases, and 7 bases stayed unmatched. There are 15 residues in the CDR3. The CDR3 DNA reads TGTGCCAGCAGCTATAGCGGGGGGCTAAGGAATGAGCAGTTCTTC. This sequence encodes CASSYSGGLRNEQFF.

This chain connects TRBV7-2 to TRBJ2-7, with TRBD1 as a possible D gene (6 bases). CDR3 length: 13 residues. Germline V gives CDR1 SGHTA, CDR2 FQGNSA. V gave up 2 bases and J gave up 3 bases, with 8 bases separating them. The CDR3 bases are TGTGCCAGCAGCTTAAGCAGGGGCTACGAGCAGTACTTC. Its protein is CASSLSRGYEQYF.

This sequence joins TRBV19 and TRBJ2-7; maybe TRBD1 (6 bases). CDR3 size: 11 residues. Germline V gene lookup returns CDR1 LNHDA and CDR2 SQIVND (reference sequence). The V and J ends lost 9 bases and 2 bases respectively, with 8 bases between them. This CDR3 reads CASRQAYEQYF. CDR3 bases: TGTGCCAGCAGACAGGCCTACGAGCAGTACTTC.

The sample holds a few counts of this clone. The chain combines TRBV13 with TRBJ2-7, with 11 nucleotides matching TRBD2. The CDR3 totals 16 residues. In germline, CDR1 is PRHDT, CDR2 FYEKMQ (reference sequence). With V trimmed by 2 bases and J by 0 bases, 3 bases remained unmatched. CDR3 loop: CASSLYLAGGSYEQYF. CDR3 coding DNA: TGTGCCAGCAGCTTATATCTAGCGGGGGGCTCCTACGAGCAGTACTTC.

This clone has a single count. The rearrangement uses TRBV5-8 and TRBJ1-1; no definite D call. Trimming left V 0 bases short and J 4 bases short, with 10 bases between. Germline V gives CDR1 SGHTS, CDR2 YDEGEE. The CDR3 is made up of 14 amino acids. The CDR3 sequence: CASSLGGSVTEAFF. The CDR3 nucleotides read TGTGCCAGCAGCTTGGGTGGGAGCGTCACTGAAGCTTTCTTT.

This sequence joins TRBV29-1 and TRBJ2-7; possible D gene TRBD1, 5 bases. Germline lookup yields CDR1 SQVTM and CDR2 ANQGSEA. This CDR3 is 11 amino acids long. Trimming took off 6 bases at V and 5 bases at J, with 11 bases between the two ends. The chain's CDR3 is CSVQQVNEQYF. In nucleotides, the CDR3 is TGCAGCGTGCAACAGGTTAACGAGCAGTACTTC.

This rearrangement joins TRBV13 to TRBJ1-3, with TRBD1 matching over 8 bases. The V and J ends lost 3 bases and 2 bases, in that order; junction bases with no gene match: 6. CDR3 size: 16 residues. CDR1 is PRHDT, CDR2 FYEKMQ, per germline (reference sequence). The CDR3 loop is CASSFEQGGAGNTIYF. The DNA of the CDR3 is TGTGCCAGCAGCTTCGAACAGGGGGGAGCTGGAAACACCATATATTTT.

J is TRBJ1-3 and V is TRBV29-1; unclear D gene. The CDR3 covers 13 residues. Between the trimmed V and J ends, which lost 4 bases and 0 bases, there was a span of 7 bases. CDR1 SQVTM and CDR2 ANQGSEA come from the germline V gene. The DNA for the CDR3 is TGCAGCGTTGTCGTAGACTCTGGAAACACCATATATTTT. Its protein is CSVVVDSGNTIYF.

This clone occurred a few times. The chain employs TRBV7-9 and TRBJ2-1; D perhaps matches TRBD2 (6 bases). CDR1 and CDR2 from the germline V gene are SEHNR and FQNEAQ (reference sequence). The germline V and J ends were trimmed by 5 bases and 10 bases, with 18 bases remaining between them. The CDR3 has 14 residues. CDR3 residues: CASSGGTGRKEQFF. The CDR3 DNA reads as TGTGCCAGCAGCGGCGGGACTGGGAGAAAAGAGCAGTTCTTC.

This rearrangement joins TRBV18 to TRBJ2-6; 9 bases fit TRBD1. V shed 6 bases, J shed 4 bases, and the junction held 13 bases outside the gene matches. Per the germline V gene, CDR1 is KGHSH and CDR2 is LQKENI. This CDR3 has 18 residues. As DNA, the CDR3 is TGTGCCAGCTCGCCCGGGACAGGGTGGTTAAAAGGGGCCAACGTCCTGACTTTC. Its protein is CASSPGTGWLKGANVLTF.

The rearrangement joins TRBV11-2 to TRBJ1-2, with no clear D. The CDR3 runs to 14 residues. Trimming cost V 1 base and J 3 bases, with 9 bases left between them. Germline V gene lookup returns CDR1 SGHAT and CDR2 FQNNGV. CDR3 protein: CASSLVPDYYGYTF. The CDR3, as DNA: TGTGCCAGCAGCTTAGTTCCGGACTACTATGGCTACACCTTC.

This clone was seen just once. J is TRBJ1-1 and V is TRBV5-1; D is ambiguous. V gave up 2 bases and J gave up 1 base, with 6 bases separating them. This CDR3 is built from 13 residues. Germline-derived CDR1 and CDR2 are SGHRS and YFSETQ. CDR3 bases: TGCGCCAGCAGCTTTTCAGAGAACACTGAAGCTTTCTTT. Amino acid sequence: CASSFSENTEAFF. Filled out from reference TRBV5-1 and TRBJ1-1, the complete variable domain reads KAGVTQTPRYLIKTRGQQVTLSCSPISGHRSVSWYQQTPGQGLQFLFEYFSETQRNKGNFPGRFSGRQFSNSRSEMNVSTLELGDSALYLCASSFSENTEAFFGQGTRLTVV.

This clone was recorded a few times. The rearrangement joins TRBV9 to TRBJ2-2; TRBD2 might be the D (6 bases). The CDR3 loop spans 15 amino acids. Germline V CDR1 and CDR2: SGDLS, YYNGEE. V dropped 3 bases and J dropped 3 bases, with 12 bases sitting between them. This chain's CDR3 is CASSASGRDTGELFF. The CDR3 DNA reads TGTGCCAGCAGCGCGTCCGGGAGAGACACCGGGGAGCTGTTTTTT. The whole variable domain, remainder taken from reference TRBV9 and TRBJ2-2, is DSGVTQTPKHLITATGQRVTLRCSPRSGDLSVYWYQQSLDQGLQFLIQYYNGEERAKGNILERFSAQQFPDLHSELNLSSLELGDSALYFCASSASGRDTGELFFGEGSRLTVL.

This chain joins TRBV30 and TRBJ1-2; TRBD1 is a possible D gene (5 bases). Germline V gives CDR1 GTSNPN, CDR2 SVGIG (reference sequence). V was shortened by 3 bases and J by 4 bases, with 6 bases between the two germline ends. This CDR3 comprises 11 residues. The CDR3, as DNA: TGTGCCTGGAGGACAGTCTATGGCTACACCTTC. Amino acid sequence: CAWRTVYGYTF.

A single count supports this clone. This chain links TRBV6-1 with TRBJ2-7, with 9 bases lining up with TRBD1. Unmatched junction bases numbered 6, after V lost 4 bases and J lost 5 bases. Germline assignment: CDR1 MNHNS and CDR2 SASEGT. This CDR3 comprises 14 residues. CDR3 DNA sequence: TGTGCCAGCAGTGGCCGGGACAGGGAGAACGAGCAGTACTTC. Protein product: CASSGRDRENEQYF.

The chain has TRBV2 and TRBJ1-2, with a weak D call TRBD1 (6 bases). Trimming took off 5 bases at V and 6 bases at J, with 25 bases between the two ends. The CDR3 sequence is 17 residues long. Germline V gives CDR1 SNHLY, CDR2 FYNNEI. CDR3 DNA sequence: TGTGCCAGCAGTCACACCAAGTCGGGTTGGGGGCCGGATGGCTACACCTTC. It translates to CASSHTKSGWGPDGYTF. Using reference TRBV2 and TRBJ1-2 for the parts outside the CDR3, the full variable domain is EPEVTQTPSHQVTQMGQEVILRCVPISNHLYFYWYRQILGQKVEFLVSFYNNEISEKSEIFDDQFSVERPDGSNFTLKIRSTKLEDSAMYFCASSHTKSGWGPDGYTFGSGTRLTVV.

The sample holds one count of this clone. Other DNA sequences from this sample encode an identical CDR3 as well. The chain combines TRBV19 with TRBJ1-5; no reliable D call. The CDR3 runs to 13 residues. With 0 bases removed from V and 5 bases from J, the gap between germline ends came to 5 bases. CDR1 is LNHDA, CDR2 SQIVND, per germline (reference sequence). This CDR3 reads CASSIDRDQPQHF. DNA for the CDR3: TGTGCCAGTAGTATAGATCGCGATCAGCCCCAGCATTTT.

The chain recombines TRBV4-3 with TRBJ2-3; 7 bases fit TRBD2. The germline CDR1 and CDR2 sequences are LGHNA and YSLEER. This CDR3 contains 16 residues. V was clipped by 4 bases and J by 0 bases; unmatched bases: 7. The CDR3, as DNA: TGCGCCAGCAGCCGTAAAGCGGGGTTTAGCACAGATACGCAGTATTTT. It yields the protein CASSRKAGFSTDTQYF.

The chain recombines TRBV11-2 with TRBJ2-7, with 7 bases aligning to TRBD2. CDR3 length: 17 amino acids. The ends lost 1 base at V and 3 bases at J; junction bases unmatched: 12. Germline CDR1 reads SGHAT; CDR2 reads FQNNGV. The CDR3 DNA is TGTGCCAGCAGCTTAGTGGTCGGACTAGACTTTGGCTACGAGCAGTACTTC. Encoded protein: CASSLVVGLDFGYEQYF.

In this sample, this clone turned up once. The V call is TRBV4-3, the J call TRBJ2-3; D may be TRBD2 (6 bases). Between the trimmed V and J ends, which lost 0 bases and 6 bases, there was a span of 16 bases. There are 16 residues in the CDR3. Germline CDR1 is LGHNA and CDR2 is YSLEER. The CDR3 is CASSQEAVSSGDTQYF. The DNA of the CDR3 is TGCGCCAGCAGCCAAGAGGCGGTCTCGAGCGGGGATACGCAGTATTTT.

This clone was seen just once. Distinct nucleotide sequences in the sample also encode this CDR3. J is TRBJ1-1 and V is TRBV20-1; no clear D gene. V lost 3 bases, J lost 6 bases, and 8 bases lay in between. The CDR3 runs to 11 residues. The germline CDR1 and CDR2 sequences are DFQATT and SNEGSKA (reference sequence). CDR3 coding DNA: TGCAGTGCTAGTTTTCGAGCTGAAGCTTTCTTT. Protein product: CSASFRAEAFF.

V is TRBV15 and J is TRBJ1-2, with 7 nucleotides matching TRBD1. V lost 0 bases, J lost 4 bases, and 8 bases stayed unmatched. CDR1 LNHNV and CDR2 YYDKDF come from the germline V gene (reference sequence). The CDR3 length is 16 residues. The CDR3 coding sequence is TGTGCCACCAGCAGAGAAATAGGACAGGCCCTCTATGGCTACACCTTC. Translating it yields CATSREIGQALYGYTF.

In its sample, this clone was seen once. The J gene is TRBJ1-4, the V gene TRBV30; D might be TRBD1 (6 bases). CDR3 size: 13 residues. The V and J ends lost 4 bases and 5 bases respectively, with 11 bases between them. From germline, CDR1 is GTSNPN and CDR2 SVGIG (reference sequence). CDR3 DNA: TGTGCCTGGACCAGGGGCGTAAATGAAAAACTGTTTTTT. This sequence encodes CAWTRGVNEKLFF.

The V gene is TRBV19, the J gene TRBJ1-2; 8 bases agree with TRBD1. The germline V gene encodes CDR1 LNHDA and CDR2 SQIVND (reference sequence). The CDR3 contains 14 residues. The V gene end was trimmed by 5 bases and the J gene end by 4 bases; junction bases not matched to a gene: 6. The CDR3 coding sequence is TGTGCCAGTAGTGTGGACAGGGAGGGCTATGGCTACACCTTC. Translation: CASSVDREGYGYTF. Full variable domain (missing parts from reference TRBV19 and TRBJ1-2): DGGITQSPKYLFRKEGQNVTLSCEQNLNHDAMYWYRQDPGQGLRLIYYSQIVNDFQKGDIAEGYSVSREKKESFPLTVTSAQKNPTAFYLCASSVDREGYGYTFGSGTRLTVV.